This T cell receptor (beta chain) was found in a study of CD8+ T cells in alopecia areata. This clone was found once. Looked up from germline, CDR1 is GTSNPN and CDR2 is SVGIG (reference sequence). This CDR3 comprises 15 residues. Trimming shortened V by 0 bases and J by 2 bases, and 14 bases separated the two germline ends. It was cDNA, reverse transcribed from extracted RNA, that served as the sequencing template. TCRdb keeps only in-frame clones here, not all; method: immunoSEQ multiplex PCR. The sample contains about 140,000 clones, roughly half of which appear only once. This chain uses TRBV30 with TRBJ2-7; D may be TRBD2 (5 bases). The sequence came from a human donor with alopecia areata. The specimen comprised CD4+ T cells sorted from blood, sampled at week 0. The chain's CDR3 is CAWSVWGAKAYEQYF. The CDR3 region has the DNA TGTGCCTGGAGTGTCTGGGGAGCCAAAGCCTACGAGCAGTACTTC.